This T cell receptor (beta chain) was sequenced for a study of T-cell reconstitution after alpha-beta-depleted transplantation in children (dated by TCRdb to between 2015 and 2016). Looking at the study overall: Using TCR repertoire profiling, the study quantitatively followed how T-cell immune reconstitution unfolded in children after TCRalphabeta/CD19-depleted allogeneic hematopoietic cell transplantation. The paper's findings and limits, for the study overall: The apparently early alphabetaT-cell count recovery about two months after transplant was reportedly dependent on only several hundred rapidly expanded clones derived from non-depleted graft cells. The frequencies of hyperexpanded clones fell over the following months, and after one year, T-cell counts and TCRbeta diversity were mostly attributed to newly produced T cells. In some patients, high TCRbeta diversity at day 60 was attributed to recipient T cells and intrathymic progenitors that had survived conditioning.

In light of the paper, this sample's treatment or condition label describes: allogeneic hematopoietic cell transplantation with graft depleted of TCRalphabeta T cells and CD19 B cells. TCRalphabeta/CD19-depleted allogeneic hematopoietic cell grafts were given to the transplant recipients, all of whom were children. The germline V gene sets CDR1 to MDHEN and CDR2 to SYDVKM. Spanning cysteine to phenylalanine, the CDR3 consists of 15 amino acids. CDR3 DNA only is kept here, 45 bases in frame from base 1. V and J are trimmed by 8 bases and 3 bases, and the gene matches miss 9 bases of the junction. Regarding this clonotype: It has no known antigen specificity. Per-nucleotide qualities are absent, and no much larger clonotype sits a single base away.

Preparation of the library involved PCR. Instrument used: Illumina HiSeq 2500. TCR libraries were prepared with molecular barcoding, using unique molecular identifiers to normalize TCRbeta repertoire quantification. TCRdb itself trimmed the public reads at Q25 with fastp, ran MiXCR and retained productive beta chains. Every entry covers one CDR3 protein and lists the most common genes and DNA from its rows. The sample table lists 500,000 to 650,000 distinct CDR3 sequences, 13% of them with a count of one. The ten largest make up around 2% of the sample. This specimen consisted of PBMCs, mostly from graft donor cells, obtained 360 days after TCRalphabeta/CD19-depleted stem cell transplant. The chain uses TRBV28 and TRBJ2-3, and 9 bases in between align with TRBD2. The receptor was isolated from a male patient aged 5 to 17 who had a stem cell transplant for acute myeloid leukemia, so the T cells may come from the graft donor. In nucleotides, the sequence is TGTGCCAGCCTGGCGGGAGGGCTTCAAACAGATACGCAGTATTTT. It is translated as CASLAGGLQTDTQYF.